This T cell receptor (beta chain) appears in the sequencing data of a study of Tregs in tolerant kidney transplant recipients. The CDR3 is 16 residues long. Germline V gene data show CDR1 as MNHEY and CDR2 as SVGAGI. V trimming: 2 bases; J trimming: 4 bases; junction bases outside the gene matches: 2. Notes on this clone: Its antigen is unknown.

Assay used: immunoSEQ multiplex PCR; TCRdb lists only in-frame clones, some missing. The table includes fewer than 45,000 clones, nearly 97% detected once. This clonotype was obtained from a human donor in good health. The rearrangement uses TRBV6-5 and TRBJ2-1; 13 bases line up with TRBD2. The specimen sequenced was Tregs from blood cultured with allogeneic cells. The DNA for the CDR3 is TGTGCCAGCAGTTACCGGGGACTAGCGGGGTACAATGAGCAGTTCTTC. Amino acid sequence: CASSYRGLAGYNEQFF.